This T cell receptor (beta chain) was sequenced during a study of blood T cell repertoires in COVID-19. Study-wide context: The United States, Italy and Spain provided the acute and convalescent COVID-19 samples. Nucleic acid was either cDNA or gDNA, and it came from T cells, B-cell-depleted T cells, or PBMCs.

Germline V gene lookup returns CDR1 SNHLY and CDR2 FYNNEI. This CDR3 comprises 14 residues. V lost 2 bases, J lost 7 bases, and 4 bases stayed unmatched. Original analysis: How many nucleated cells were present was estimated from reference gene primer amplification. The data were produced by immunoSEQ multiplex PCR, yet TCRdb's version contains in-frame clones alone and is incomplete. The V and J calls and clone size come from that table; D and trimming were worked out from the DNA. Of a few hundred thousand clones listed, roughly 82% were seen once; the top ten hold around 2%. Sequenced sample: peripheral blood. V usage is TRBV2 and J usage is TRBJ2-1; 8 bases map to TRBD2. The receptor was isolated from a man aged 35-49 years who had recovered from COVID-19. The DNA for the CDR3 is TGTGCCAGCAGTGAAAGGGGACTAGTAAATGAGCAGTTCTTC. The encoded protein is CASSERGLVNEQFF.